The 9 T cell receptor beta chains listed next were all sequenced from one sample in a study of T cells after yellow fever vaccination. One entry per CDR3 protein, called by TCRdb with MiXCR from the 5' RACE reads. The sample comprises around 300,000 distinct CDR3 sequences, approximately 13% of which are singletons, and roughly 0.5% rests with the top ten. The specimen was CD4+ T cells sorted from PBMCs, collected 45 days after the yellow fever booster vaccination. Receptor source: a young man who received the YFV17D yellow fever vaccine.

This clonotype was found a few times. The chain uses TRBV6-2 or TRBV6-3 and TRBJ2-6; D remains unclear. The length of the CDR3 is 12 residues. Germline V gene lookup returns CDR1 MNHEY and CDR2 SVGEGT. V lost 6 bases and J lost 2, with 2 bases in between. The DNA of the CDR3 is TGTGCCAGCAGGCCTGGGGCCAACGTCCTGACTTTC. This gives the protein CASRPGANVLTF.

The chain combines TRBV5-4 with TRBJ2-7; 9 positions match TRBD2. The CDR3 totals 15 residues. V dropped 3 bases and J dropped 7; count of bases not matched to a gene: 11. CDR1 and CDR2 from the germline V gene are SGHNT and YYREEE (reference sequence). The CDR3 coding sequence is TGTGCCAGCAGCTGGTCGAGTAGCGGGAGAAAAGAGCAGTACTTC. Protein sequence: CASSWSSSGRKEQYF.

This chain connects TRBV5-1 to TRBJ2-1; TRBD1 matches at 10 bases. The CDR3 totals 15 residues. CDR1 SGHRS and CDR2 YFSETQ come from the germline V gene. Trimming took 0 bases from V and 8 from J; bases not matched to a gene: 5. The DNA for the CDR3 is TGCGCCAGCAGCTTGGTGGGACAGGGGTACGATGAGCAGTTCTTC. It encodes CASSLVGQGYDEQFF.

Here the CDR3 DNA reads TGTGCCAGCTCACCAAGACAGGGGAGCACAGATACGCAGTATTTT. This sequence encodes CASSPRQGSTDTQYF. The chain uses TRBV18 and TRBJ2-3, with 8 bases fitting TRBD1. CDR3 length: 15 amino acids. V was pared by 2 bases and J by 0 bases, with 1 base of the junction left unmatched. Germline V gives CDR1 KGHSH, CDR2 LQKENI.

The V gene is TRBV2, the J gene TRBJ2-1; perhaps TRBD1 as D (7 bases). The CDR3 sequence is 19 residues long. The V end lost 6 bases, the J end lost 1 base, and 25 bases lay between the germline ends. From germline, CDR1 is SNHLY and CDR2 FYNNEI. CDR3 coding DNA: TGTGCCAGCAGCCAACCCCCAGGACAGGCGGGAACGTCCTACAATGAGCAGTTCTTC. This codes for CASSQPPGQAGTSYNEQFF.

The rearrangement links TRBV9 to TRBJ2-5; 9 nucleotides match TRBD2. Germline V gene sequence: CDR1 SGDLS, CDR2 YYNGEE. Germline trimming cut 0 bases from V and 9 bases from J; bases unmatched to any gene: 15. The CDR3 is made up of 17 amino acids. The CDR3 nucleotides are TGTGCCAGCAGCGTAGGGGGAAGTAGCGGGAGTGCGTACGCCCAGTACTTC. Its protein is CASSVGGSSGSAYAQYF.

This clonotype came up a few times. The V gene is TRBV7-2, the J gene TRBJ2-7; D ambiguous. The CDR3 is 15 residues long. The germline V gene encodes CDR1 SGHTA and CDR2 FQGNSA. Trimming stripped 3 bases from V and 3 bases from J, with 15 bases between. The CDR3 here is CASSLAVRLFYEQYF. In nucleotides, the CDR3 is TGTGCCAGCAGCTTGGCAGTAAGGCTCTTCTACGAGCAGTACTTC.

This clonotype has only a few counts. CDR3 in amino acids: CASSHTPGTGVNEQFF. In DNA form, the CDR3 reads TGTGCCAGCAGCCACACACCCGGGACAGGGGTGAATGAGCAGTTCTTC. V usage is TRBV25-1 and J usage is TRBJ2-1; 10 nucleotides agree with TRBD1. The CDR3 spans 16 residues. V dropped 6 bases and J dropped 7; count of bases not matched to a gene: 12. CDR1 and CDR2 from the germline V gene are MGHDK and SYGVNS.

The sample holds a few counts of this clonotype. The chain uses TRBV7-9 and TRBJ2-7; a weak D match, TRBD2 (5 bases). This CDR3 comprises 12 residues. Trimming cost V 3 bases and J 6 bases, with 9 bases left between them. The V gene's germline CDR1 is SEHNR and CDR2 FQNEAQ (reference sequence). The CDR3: CASSLPRAEQYF. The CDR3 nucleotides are TGTGCCAGCAGCTTGCCGAGGGCCGAGCAGTACTTC. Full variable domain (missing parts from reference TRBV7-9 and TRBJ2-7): DTGVSQNPRHKITKRGQNVTFRCDPISEHNRLYWYRQTLGQGPEFLTYFQNEAQLEKSRLLSDRFSAERPKGSFSTLEIQRTEQGDSAMYLCASSLPRAEQYFGPGTRLTVT.